This T cell receptor beta chain was sequenced for a study of shared clonotypes between healthy human individuals. Broader study findings: The study generally estimated greater richness for naive than memory subsets.

Method: immunoSEQ multiplex PCR; TCRdb's copy keeps in-frame clones and lacks some. The repertoire includes around 2,000,000 clones, about 95% of them detected once, and around 0.13% sits in the top ten. Germline CDR1 is SGHRS and CDR2 is YFSETQ. V lost 7 bases, J lost 4 bases, and 18 bases lay in between. The CDR3 contains 15 residues. Concerning this clone: The antigen is unknown.

The chain carries TRBV5-1 and TRBJ2-1; the D gene is possibly TRBD2 (6 bases). Source material: naive CD4+ T cells sorted from blood. Subset meaning: CD45RA+ positively selected. This sequence was found in a man younger than 30 in good health. CDR3 in amino acids: CASCLGGWGYNEQFF. CDR3 bases: TGCGCCAGCTGCCTCGGGGGATGGGGATACAATGAGCAGTTCTTC.